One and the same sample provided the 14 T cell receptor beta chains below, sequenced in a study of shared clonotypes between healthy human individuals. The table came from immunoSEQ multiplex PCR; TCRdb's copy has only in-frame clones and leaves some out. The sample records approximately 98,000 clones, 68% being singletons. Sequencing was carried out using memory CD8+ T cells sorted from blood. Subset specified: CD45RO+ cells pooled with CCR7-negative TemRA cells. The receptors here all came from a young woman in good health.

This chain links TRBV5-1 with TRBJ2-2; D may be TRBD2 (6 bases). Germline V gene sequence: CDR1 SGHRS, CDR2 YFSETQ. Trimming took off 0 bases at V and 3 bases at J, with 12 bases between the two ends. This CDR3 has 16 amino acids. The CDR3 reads CASSLAGGADTGELFF. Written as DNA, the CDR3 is TGCGCCAGCAGCTTGGCCGGAGGGGCGGACACCGGGGAGCTGTTTTTT.

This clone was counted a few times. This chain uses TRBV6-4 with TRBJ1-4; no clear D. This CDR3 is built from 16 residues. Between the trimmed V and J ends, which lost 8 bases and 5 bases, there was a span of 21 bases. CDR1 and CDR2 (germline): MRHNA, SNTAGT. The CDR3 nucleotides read TGTGCCAGCCGACTCGGAGTGGGCAGGCGCAATGAAAAACTGTTTTTT. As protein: CASRLGVGRRNEKLFF.

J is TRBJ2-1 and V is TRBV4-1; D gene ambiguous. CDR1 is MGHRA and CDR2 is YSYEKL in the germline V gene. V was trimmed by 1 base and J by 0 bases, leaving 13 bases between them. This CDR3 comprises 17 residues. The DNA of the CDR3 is TGCGCCAGCAGCCAAGTCGTTCCAGCAAGCTCCTACAATGAGCAGTTCTTC. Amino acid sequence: CASSQVVPASSYNEQFF.

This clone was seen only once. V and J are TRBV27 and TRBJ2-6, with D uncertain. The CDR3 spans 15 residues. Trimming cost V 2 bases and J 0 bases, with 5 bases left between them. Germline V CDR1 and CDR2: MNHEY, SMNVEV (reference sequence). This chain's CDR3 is CASSLVYSGANVLTF. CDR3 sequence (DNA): TGTGCCAGCAGTTTAGTCTACTCTGGGGCCAACGTCCTGACTTTC.

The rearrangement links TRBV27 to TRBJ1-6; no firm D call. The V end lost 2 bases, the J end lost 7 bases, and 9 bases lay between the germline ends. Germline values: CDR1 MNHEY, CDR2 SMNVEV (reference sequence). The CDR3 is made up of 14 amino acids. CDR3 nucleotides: TGTGCCAGCAGTTTAAATACGGGGAATTCACCCCTCCACTTT. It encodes CASSLNTGNSPLHF.

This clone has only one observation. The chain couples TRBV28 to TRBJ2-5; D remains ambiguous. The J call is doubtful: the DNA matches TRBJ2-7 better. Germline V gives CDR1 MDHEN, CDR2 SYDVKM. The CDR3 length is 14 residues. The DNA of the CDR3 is TGTGCCAGCAGTTCTTTAAACAGAGAATACGAGCAGTACTTC. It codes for CASSSLNREYEQYF.

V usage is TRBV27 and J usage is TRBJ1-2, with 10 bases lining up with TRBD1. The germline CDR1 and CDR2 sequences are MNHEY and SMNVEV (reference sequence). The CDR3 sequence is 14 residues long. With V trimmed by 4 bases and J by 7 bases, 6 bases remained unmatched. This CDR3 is CASSSGQGLGGYTF. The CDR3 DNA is TGTGCCAGCAGTTCGGGACAGGGGCTGGGTGGCTACACCTTC.

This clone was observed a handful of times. This CDR3 reads CASSLGSGTSRNEQFF. As DNA, the CDR3 is TGTGCCAGCAGCTTGGGCTCCGGGACTAGCAGGAATGAGCAGTTCTTC. This chain joins TRBV5-4 and TRBJ2-1, with 9 bases matching TRBD2. J gave up 7 bases and V 0 bases, and 8 bases lay outside the gene matches. The CDR3 totals 16 residues. Germline CDR1 SGHNT, CDR2 YYREEE (reference sequence).

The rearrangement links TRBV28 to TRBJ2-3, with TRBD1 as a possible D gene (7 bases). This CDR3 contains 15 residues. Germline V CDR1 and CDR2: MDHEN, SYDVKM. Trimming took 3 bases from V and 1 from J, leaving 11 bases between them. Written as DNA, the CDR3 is TGTGCCAGCAGTTTCCAGGGGGAGGGCACAGATACGCAGTATTTT. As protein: CASSFQGEGTDTQYF. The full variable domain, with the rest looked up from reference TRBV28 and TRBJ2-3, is DVKVTQSSRYLVKRTGEKVFLECVQDMDHENMFWYRQDPGLGLRLIYFSYDVKMKEKGDIPEGYSVSREKKERFSLILESASTNQTSMYLCASSFQGEGTDTQYFGPGTRLTVL.

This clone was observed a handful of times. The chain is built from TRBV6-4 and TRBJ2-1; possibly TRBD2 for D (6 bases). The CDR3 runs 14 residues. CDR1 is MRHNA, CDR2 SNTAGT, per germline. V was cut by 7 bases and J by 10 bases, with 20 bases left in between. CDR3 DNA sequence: TGTGCCAGCACGGCGGGGCCAGAACAGTCCGAGCAGTTCTTC. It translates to CASTAGPEQSEQFF.

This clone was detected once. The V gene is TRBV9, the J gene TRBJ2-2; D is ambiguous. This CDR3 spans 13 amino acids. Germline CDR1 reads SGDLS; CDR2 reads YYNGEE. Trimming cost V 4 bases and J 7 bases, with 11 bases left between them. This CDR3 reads CASSPSPFGELFF. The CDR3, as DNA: TGTGCCAGCAGCCCCAGTCCCTTCGGGGAGCTGTTTTTT. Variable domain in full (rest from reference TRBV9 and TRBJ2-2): DSGVTQTPKHLITATGQRVTLRCSPRSGDLSVYWYQQSLDQGLQFLIQYYNGEERAKGNILERFSAQQFPDLHSELNLSSLELGDSALYFCASSPSPFGELFFGEGSRLTVL.

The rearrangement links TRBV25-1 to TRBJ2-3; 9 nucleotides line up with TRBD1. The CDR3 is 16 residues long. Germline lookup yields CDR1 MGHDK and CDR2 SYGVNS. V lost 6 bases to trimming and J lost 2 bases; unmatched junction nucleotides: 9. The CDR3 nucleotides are TGTGCCAGCAGGAGTATAGGGACAGGGAACACAGATACGCAGTATTTT. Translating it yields CASRSIGTGNTDTQYF.

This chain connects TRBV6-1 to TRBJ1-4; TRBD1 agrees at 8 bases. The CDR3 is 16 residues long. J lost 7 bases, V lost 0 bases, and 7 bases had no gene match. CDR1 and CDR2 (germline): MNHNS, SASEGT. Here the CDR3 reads CASSEAVGQGGEKLFF. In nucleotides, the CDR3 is TGTGCCAGCAGTGAAGCTGTCGGACAGGGTGGTGAAAAACTGTTTTTT.

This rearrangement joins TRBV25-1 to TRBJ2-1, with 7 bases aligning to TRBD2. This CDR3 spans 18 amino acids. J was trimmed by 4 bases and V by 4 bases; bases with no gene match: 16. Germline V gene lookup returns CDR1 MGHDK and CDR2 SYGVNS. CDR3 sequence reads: CASSGTPFSSGDYNEQFF. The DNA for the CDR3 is TGTGCCAGCAGTGGAACCCCCTTTTCTAGCGGAGATTACAATGAGCAGTTCTTC.